This is a list of T cell receptor beta chains from one sample in a study of OX40 agonist ivuxolimab in advanced cancers. Sequenced by immunoSEQ multiplex PCR; TCRdb stores in-frame clones only, minus some. The table records 83,000 or so clones, 90% to 95% of them present only once. This specimen consisted of CD4+ or CD8+ T cells sorted from blood, obtained in a trial of the OX40 agonist ivuxolimab. The receptors were gathered from an adult with an advanced solid tumor such as melanoma, head and neck, liver or kidney cancer. Both conserved end residues are part of each CDR3. Fields, in order: clone size, V gene, D gene, CDR3 length, J gene, CDR3 protein, CDR3 DNA. D genes are given only for firm matches. Some rows have no size entry. The others give once, few or many, or a class for an expanded clone.

few	TRBV7-2	TRBD1	15	TRBJ2-5	CASSLGDRGVETQYF	TGTGCCAGCAGCTTAGGGGACAGGGGGGTAGAGACCCAGTACTTC
-	TRBV18	TRBD1	13	TRBJ1-4	CASSQGAPGKLFF	TGTGCCAGCTCACAGGGGGCGCCTGGAAAACTGTTTTTT
-	TRBV7-9	-	14	TRBJ2-1	CASTEGGSYNEQFF	TGTGCCAGCACCGAGGGGGGCTCCTACAATGAGCAGTTCTTC
-	TRBV9	TRBD2	19	TRBJ2-3	CASSVDGRGGASGTYTQYF	TGTGCCAGCAGCGTAGACGGTAGGGGAGGGGCTAGCGGGACATATACGCAGTATTTT
-	TRBV9	TRBD1	15	TRBJ1-1	CASSVVLSTGTEAFF	TGTGCCAGCAGCGTAGTCCTATCGACAGGGACTGAAGCTTTCTTT
-	TRBV5-1	-	20	TRBJ2-1	CASSLSRWGKGPSSYNEQFF	TGCGCCAGCAGCTTAAGTAGATGGGGCAAGGGCCCAAGCTCCTACAATGAGCAGTTCTTC
-	TRBV5-4	-	13	TRBJ2-5	CASRPGYQETQYF	TGTGCCAGCAGACCCGGGTACCAAGAGACCCAGTACTTC
-	TRBV19	-	14	TRBJ1-5	CASTVVNSNQPQHF	TGTGCCAGTACAGTTGTTAATAGCAATCAGCCCCAGCATTTT
-	TRBV28	-	14	TRBJ2-7	CASSQTGLTYEQYF	TGTGCCAGCAGTCAAACAGGGCTTACCTACGAGCAGTACTTC
once	TRBV30	-	15	TRBJ1-3	CAWSVPRSSGNTIYF	TGTGCCTGGAGTGTACCCAGGAGCTCTGGAAACACCATATATTTT
-	TRBV7-8	TRBD1	14	TRBJ1-1	CASSPGQGGTEAFF	TGTGCCAGCAGCCCGGGACAGGGGGGGACTGAAGCTTTCTTT
once	TRBV30	-	14	TRBJ1-5	CAWSFPSGHQPQHF	TGTGCCTGGAGTTTTCCCAGTGGACATCAGCCCCAGCATTTT
once	TRBV19	TRBD1	15	TRBJ2-2	CASSMGDRRTGELFF	TGTGCCAGTAGTATGGGGGACAGACGGACCGGGGAGCTGTTTTTT
-	TRBV14	TRBD1	15	TRBJ1-4	CASSFNHRGNEKLFF	TGTGCCAGCAGCTTCAACCACAGGGGGAATGAAAAACTGTTTTTT
-	TRBV6-6	TRBD1	15	TRBJ1-3	CASSFAGTAGNTIYF	TGTGCCAGCAGTTTCGCCGGGACAGCTGGAAACACCATATATTTT
-	TRBV7-6	TRBD1	18	TRBJ2-3	CASSLGRSRGLLADTQYF	TGTGCCAGCAGCTTAGGTAGGTCGAGGGGGCTCTTAGCAGATACGCAGTATTTT
-	TRBV29-1	-	14	TRBJ2-1	CSVLGGGPYNEQFF	TGCAGCGTTCTCGGCGGGGGCCCCTACAATGAGCAGTTCTTC
-	TRBV18	TRBD1	14	TRBJ2-5	CASSLTGGHETQYF	TGTGCCAGCTCACTAACAGGGGGCCATGAGACCCAGTACTTC
-	TRBV7-8	TRBD2	15	TRBJ2-1	CASSVELARYNEQFF	TGTGCCAGCAGCGTAGAACTAGCGAGATACAATGAGCAGTTCTTC
-	TRBV18	-	15	TRBJ2-2	CASSLGTLNTGELFF	TGTGCCAGCTCACTCGGGACCCTGAACACCGGGGAGCTGTTTTTT
-	TRBV9	-	14	TRBJ2-7	CASSVGTPGGTLAF	TGTGCCAGCAGCGTAGGGACCCCCGGGGGAACCCTGGCCTTC
-	TRBV5-6	-	14	TRBJ1-4	CASSLRSPREKLFF	TGTGCCAGCAGCTTGAGATCCCCCAGGGAAAAACTGTTTTTT
once	TRBV10-3	TRBD2	14	TRBJ2-7	CAISVLGTTYEQYF	TGTGCCATCAGTGTGTTGGGGACTACCTACGAGCAGTACTTC
-	TRBV5-6	-	16	TRBJ1-2	CASSLGRRVLDYGYTF	TGTGCCAGCAGCTTGGGAAGAAGGGTATTAGACTATGGCTACACCTTC
-	TRBV28	-	12	TRBJ1-2	CASSLGDYGYTF	TGTGCCAGCAGTTTAGGGGACTATGGCTACACCTTC
-	TRBV5-1	-	14	TRBJ1-1	CASSSTGWNTEAFF	TGCGCCAGCAGCTCCACAGGGTGGAACACTGAAGCTTTCTTT
once	TRBV28	-	12	TRBJ2-7	CASRGRRHEQYF	TGTGCTTCCCGAGGTCGACGCCACGAGCAGTACTTC
-	TRBV27	TRBD2	12	TRBJ2-7	CASRGRTSEQYF	TGTGCCAGCAGAGGAAGGACTAGCGAGCAGTACTTC
-	TRBV29-1	-	14	TRBJ2-1	CSHLQGFSYNEQFF	TGCAGCCACCTACAGGGTTTCTCCTACAATGAGCAGTTCTTC
-	TRBV5-4	TRBD2	16	TRBJ2-3	CASSMTSGGSTDTQYF	TGTGCCAGCAGCATGACTAGCGGCGGTAGCACAGATACGCAGTATTTT
-	TRBV19	-	17	TRBJ1-5	CASSRGGGQHSNQPQHF	TGTGCCAGTAGTAGGGGCGGAGGCCAGCATAGCAATCAGCCCCAGCATTTT
-	TRBV21-1	-	14	TRBJ2-1	CASSKPRVDNEQFF	TGTGCCAGCAGCAAGCCCAGGGTGGACAATGAGCAGTTCTTC
-	TRBV25-1	TRBD2	17	TRBJ2-3	CASSDSRLAGGSATQYF	TGTGCCAGCAGTGATTCCCGACTAGCGGGAGGCTCGGCTACGCAGTATTTT
once	TRBV28	TRBD1	16	TRBJ2-3	CASSRRKDRDTDTQYF	TGTGCCAGCAGCCGACGTAAGGACAGGGACACAGATACGCAGTATTTT
-	TRBV19	TRBD2	15	TRBJ2-1	CASSIRLAGVNEQFF	TGTGCCAGTAGTATAAGACTAGCGGGAGTTAATGAGCAGTTCTTC
-	TRBV21-1	-	18	TRBJ1-5	CVSSKVGKRWDSAKPQHF	TGTGTCAGCAGCAAAGTTGGCAAGAGGTGGGACTCTGCCAAGCCCCAGCATTTT
-	TRBV11-1	-	14	TRBJ2-1	CASSLARGDNEQFF	TGTGCCAGCAGCTTAGCCCGGGGAGACAATGAGCAGTTCTTC
-	TRBV7-2	-	15	TRBJ1-5	CASSPGWRGVQPQHF	TGTGCCAGCAGCCCCGGTTGGCGGGGGGTTCAGCCCCAGCATTTT
-	TRBV2	TRBD2	13	TRBJ2-1	CASTLGLADEQFF	TGTGCCAGCACCCTCGGACTAGCGGATGAGCAGTTCTTC
-	TRBV2	-	11	TRBJ2-7	CASSVGYEQYF	TGTGCCAGCAGTGTGGGGTACGAGCAGTACTTC
once	TRBV4-2	TRBD1	13	TRBJ2-1	CASSPSSRDSQFF	TGTGCCAGCAGCCCCTCTTCCCGGGACAGCCAGTTCTTC
-	TRBV5-4	TRBD1	13	TRBJ2-4	CATGTASLNIQYF	TGTGCCACCGGGACAGCTAGTCTAAACATTCAGTACTTC